At least ten counts were recorded for the clone carrying this T cell receptor beta chain. CD4 T cells were positively selected, then CD8 T cells from the CD4-negative fraction. The record originates from a study of naive and memory T cell subsets. Both TRBC1 and TRBC2 were covered by a beta constant-region primer of two equimolar oligonucleotides. Four rounds of PCR amplified the ligated cDNA using nested alpha and beta constant-region primers plus SP2. TCRdb redid the calling of the UMI-ligation and nested PCR reads with MiXCR, one entry per CDR3 protein. The sample holds 95,000 to 150,000 distinct CDR3 sequences, approximately 37% seen once. The sequence derives from a human donor in good health. Sequencing input: central memory CD4+ T cells from blood.

Here the CDR3 DNA reads TGCAGCGTTGATACAGCCGGAAACACCATATATTTT. It is translated as CSVDTAGNTIYF. The chain joins TRBV29-1 to TRBJ1-3; D unclear. The CDR3 runs to 12 residues. V lost 3 bases to trimming and J lost 4 bases, with 7 bases between them. Germline CDR1 SQVTM, CDR2 ANQGSEA.